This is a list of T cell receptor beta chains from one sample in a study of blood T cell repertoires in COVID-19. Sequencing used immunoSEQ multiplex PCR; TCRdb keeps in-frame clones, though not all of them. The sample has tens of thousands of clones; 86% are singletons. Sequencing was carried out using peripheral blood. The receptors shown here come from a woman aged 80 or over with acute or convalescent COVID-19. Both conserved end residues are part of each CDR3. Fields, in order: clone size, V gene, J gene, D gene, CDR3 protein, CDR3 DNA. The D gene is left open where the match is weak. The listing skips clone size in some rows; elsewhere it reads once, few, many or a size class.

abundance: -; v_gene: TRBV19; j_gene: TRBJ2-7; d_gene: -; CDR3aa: CASSMGPGEQYF; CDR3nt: TGTGCCAGTAGTATGGGTCCGGGGGAGCAGTACTTC
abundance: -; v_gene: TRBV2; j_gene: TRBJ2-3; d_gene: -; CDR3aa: CASSDRNSGSHSTDTQYF; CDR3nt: TGTGCCAGCAGTGATCGGAATAGCGGCTCTCATAGCACAGATACGCAGTATTTT
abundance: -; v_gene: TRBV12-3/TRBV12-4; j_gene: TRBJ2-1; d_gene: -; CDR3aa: CASTLDWFGEQFF; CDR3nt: TGTGCCAGCACCTTGGACTGGTTTGGTGAGCAGTTCTTC
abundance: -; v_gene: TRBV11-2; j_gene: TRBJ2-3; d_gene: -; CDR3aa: CASSFLSVDTQYF; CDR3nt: TGTGCCAGCAGCTTCCTTAGCGTAGATACGCAGTATTTT
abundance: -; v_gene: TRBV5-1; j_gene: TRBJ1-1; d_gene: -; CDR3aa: CASSWRTQGGTEAFF; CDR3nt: TGCGCCAGCAGCTGGCGGACACAGGGTGGCACTGAAGCTTTCTTT
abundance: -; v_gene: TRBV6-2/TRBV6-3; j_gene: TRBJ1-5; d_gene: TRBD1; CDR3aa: CASSYRRVGTGHSSSNQPQHF; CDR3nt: TGTGCCAGCAGTTACCGTAGAGTCGGGACAGGGCACTCCTCTAGCAATCAGCCCCAGCATTTT
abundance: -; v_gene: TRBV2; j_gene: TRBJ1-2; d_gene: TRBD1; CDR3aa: CASRNGQVRYYTF; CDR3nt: TGTGCCAGCAGAAACGGACAGGTCCGCTACTACACCTTC
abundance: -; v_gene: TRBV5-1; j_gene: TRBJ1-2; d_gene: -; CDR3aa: CASSAPGANYGYTF; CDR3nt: TGCGCCAGCAGCGCACCGGGGGCTAACTATGGCTACACCTTC
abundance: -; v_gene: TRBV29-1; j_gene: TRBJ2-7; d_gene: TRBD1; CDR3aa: CSVDGTGVGEQYF; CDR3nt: TGCAGCGTTGACGGGACAGGGGTGGGCGAGCAGTACTTC
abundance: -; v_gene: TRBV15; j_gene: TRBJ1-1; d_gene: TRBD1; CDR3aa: CATRKQGALNTEAFF; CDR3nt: TGTGCCACCAGGAAACAGGGGGCCCTGAACACTGAAGCTTTCTTT
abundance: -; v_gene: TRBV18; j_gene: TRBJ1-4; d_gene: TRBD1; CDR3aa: CASSSGQGGEKLFF; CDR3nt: TGTGCCAGCTCATCGGGACAGGGAGGTGAAAAACTGTTTTTT
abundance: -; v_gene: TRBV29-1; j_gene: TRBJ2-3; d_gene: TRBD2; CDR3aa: CSVGSGGTDTQYF; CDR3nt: TGCAGCGTTGGTAGCGGGGGGACAGATACGCAGTATTTT
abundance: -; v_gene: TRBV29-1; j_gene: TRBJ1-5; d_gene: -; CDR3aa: CSVAGDSQPQHF; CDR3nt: TGCAGCGTTGCGGGGGATAGCCAGCCCCAGCATTTT
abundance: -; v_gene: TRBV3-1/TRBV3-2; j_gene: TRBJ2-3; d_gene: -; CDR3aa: CASKRQGSRTDTQYF; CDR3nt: TGTGCCAGCAAGAGGCAGGGAAGTAGGACAGATACGCAGTATTTT
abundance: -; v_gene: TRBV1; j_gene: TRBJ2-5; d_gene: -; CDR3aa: CTSSQERVVRGGRETQYF; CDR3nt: TGCACCAGCAGCCAAGAGAGGGTGGTGCGGGGGGGAAGGGAGACCCAGTACTTC
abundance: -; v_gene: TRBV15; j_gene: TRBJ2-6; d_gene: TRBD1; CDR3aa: CATSRTDRGAGANVLTF; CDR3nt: TGTGCCACCAGCAGGACAGACAGGGGTGCTGGGGCCAACGTCCTGACTTTC
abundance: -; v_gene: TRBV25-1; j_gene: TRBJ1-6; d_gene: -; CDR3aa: CASSECTDYNSPLHF; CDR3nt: TGTGCCAGCAGTGAATGCACAGACTATAATTCACCCCTCCACTTT
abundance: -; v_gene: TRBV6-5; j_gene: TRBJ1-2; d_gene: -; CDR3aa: CASSYSNRQVDGYTF; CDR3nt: TGTGCCAGCAGTTACTCGAACAGGCAGGTTGATGGCTACACCTTC
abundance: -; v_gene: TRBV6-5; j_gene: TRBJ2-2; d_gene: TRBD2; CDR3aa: CASRARLAASGELFF; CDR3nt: TGTGCCAGCAGAGCGAGACTAGCGGCCTCCGGGGAGCTGTTTTTT
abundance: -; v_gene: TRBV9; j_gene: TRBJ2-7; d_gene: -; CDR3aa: CASSGGADYEQYF; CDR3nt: TGTGCCAGCAGCGGGGGAGCCGACTACGAGCAGTACTTC
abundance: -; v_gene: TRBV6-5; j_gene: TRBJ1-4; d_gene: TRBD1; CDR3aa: CATARDRGEKLFF; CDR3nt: TGTGCCACCGCCAGGGACAGGGGTGAAAAACTGTTTTTT
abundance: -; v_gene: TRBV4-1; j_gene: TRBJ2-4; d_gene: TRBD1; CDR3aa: CASSQEGTGAPKNIQYF; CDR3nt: TGCGCCAGCAGCCAAGAAGGGACAGGAGCTCCCAAAAACATTCAGTACTTC
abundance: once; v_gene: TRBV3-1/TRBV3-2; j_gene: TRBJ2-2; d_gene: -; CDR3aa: CASSRRTLNSAGYTGELFF; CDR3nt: TGTGCCAGCAGCCGAAGGACACTAAATTCGGCAGGGTACACCGGGGAGCTGTTTTTT
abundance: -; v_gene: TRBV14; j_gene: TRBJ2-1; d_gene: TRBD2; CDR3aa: CASSQVVGRAGNEQFF; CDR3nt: TGTGCCAGCAGCCAAGTCGTCGGGAGGGCGGGGAATGAGCAGTTCTTC
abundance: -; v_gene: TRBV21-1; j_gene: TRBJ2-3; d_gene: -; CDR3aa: CASSRSSGRPPPDTQYF; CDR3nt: TGTGCCAGCAGCAGGTCTAGCGGGAGGCCCCCTCCGGATACGCAGTATTTT
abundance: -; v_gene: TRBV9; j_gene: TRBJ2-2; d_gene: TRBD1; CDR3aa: CASSAGQVTNTGELFF; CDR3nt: TGTGCCAGCAGCGCGGGACAGGTAACGAACACCGGGGAGCTGTTTTTT
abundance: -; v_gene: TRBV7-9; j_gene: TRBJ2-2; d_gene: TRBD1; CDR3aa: CASSLGQVSNTGELFF; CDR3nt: TGTGCCAGCAGCTTGGGACAGGTCTCTAACACCGGGGAGCTGTTTTTT
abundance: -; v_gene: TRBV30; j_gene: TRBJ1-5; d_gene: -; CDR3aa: CAWSPGSSQPQHF; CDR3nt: TGTGCCTGGAGTCCAGGGTCTAGTCAGCCCCAGCATTTT
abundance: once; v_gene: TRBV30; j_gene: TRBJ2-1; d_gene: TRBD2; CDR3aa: CAWSVGLAGVDEQFF; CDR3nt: TGTGCCTGGAGTGTAGGGCTAGCGGGAGTCGATGAGCAGTTCTTC
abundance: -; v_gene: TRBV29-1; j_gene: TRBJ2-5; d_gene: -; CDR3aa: CSVVRGETQYF; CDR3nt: TGCAGCGTTGTAAGGGGGGAGACCCAGTACTTC
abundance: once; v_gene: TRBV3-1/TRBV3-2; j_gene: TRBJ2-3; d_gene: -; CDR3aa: CASSQVGESTDTQYF; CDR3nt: TGTGCCAGCAGCCAAGTCGGGGAGAGCACAGATACGCAGTATTTT